These T cell receptor beta chains were read from a single sample in a study of lymphopenia after photon versus proton radiotherapy. Profiled with immunoSEQ multiplex PCR; TCRdb holds only in-frame clones, not every one. Among tens of thousands of clones listed, 83% were seen once. The sample was peripheral blood, taken from a patient treated with proton-based radiotherapy. These receptors all come from a man in his 60s with pancreatic cancer. Each CDR3 is given with its conserved first and last residue. D genes are given only for firm matches. The size entry is marked missing in some rows and otherwise reads once, few, many or a size class.

abundance,j_gene,v_gene,len,d_gene,CDR3aa
.,TRBJ2-5,TRBV7-2,15,TRBD2,CASSRLAGVGETQYF
.,TRBJ2-2,TRBV19,18,.,CASSPETKGFANTGELFF
.,TRBJ1-1,TRBV28,11,.,CASSKNTEAFF
few,TRBJ2-3,TRBV14,19,.,CASSQDWRGRPINTDTQYF
.,TRBJ2-7,TRBV27,14,TRBD1,CASSRQGASYEQYF
.,TRBJ2-5,TRBV18,12,.,CASSPQGRFQYF
.,TRBJ1-1,TRBV2,14,.,CASTHRTSGTEAFF
.,TRBJ1-1,TRBV27,15,.,CASSLFVPGDTEAFF
.,TRBJ2-2,TRBV27,16,TRBD2,CASSWAGGPGTGELFF
.,TRBJ1-1,TRBV6-5,14,TRBD1,CASSKETGAAEAFF
.,TRBJ2-1,TRBV7-2,15,.,CASSLVRNRYNEQFF
.,TRBJ2-7,TRBV5-6,14,.,CASSPTLDSSEQYF
.,TRBJ2-1,TRBV28,18,TRBD2,CASSTPSAGVSSYNEQFF
few,TRBJ1-1,TRBV7-9,13,.,CASSLADGTEAFF
.,TRBJ2-1,TRBV6-5,15,TRBD1,CASSYTRQGAYEQFF
.,TRBJ1-3,TRBV29-1,12,.,CSEGESGNTIYF
.,TRBJ2-2,TRBV7-8,16,.,CASSLALRLSTGELFF